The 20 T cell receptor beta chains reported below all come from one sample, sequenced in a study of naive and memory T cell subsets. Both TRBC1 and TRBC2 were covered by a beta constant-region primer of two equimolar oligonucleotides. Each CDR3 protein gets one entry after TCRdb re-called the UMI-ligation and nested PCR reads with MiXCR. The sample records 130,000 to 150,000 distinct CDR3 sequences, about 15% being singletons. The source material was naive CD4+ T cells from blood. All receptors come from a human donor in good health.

For the CDR3, the DNA is TGTGCCACCAGTGATCCCGAGTCAGGAAACTATGGCTACACCTTC. It encodes CATSDPESGNYGYTF. This chain joins TRBV24-1 and TRBJ1-2; D gene uncertain. The CDR3 consists of 15 residues. The germline V and J ends were trimmed by 3 bases and 2 bases, with 12 bases remaining between them. Germline V gene data show CDR1 as KGHDR and CDR2 as SFDVKD.

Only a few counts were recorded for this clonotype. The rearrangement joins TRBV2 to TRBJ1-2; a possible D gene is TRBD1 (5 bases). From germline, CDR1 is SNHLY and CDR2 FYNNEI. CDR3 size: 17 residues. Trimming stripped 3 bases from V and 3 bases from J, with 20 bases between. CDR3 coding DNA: TGTGCCAGCAGTGAGAAGGCAGGGAGGAAGGTACACTATGGCTACACCTTC. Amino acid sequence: CASSEKAGRKVHYGYTF.

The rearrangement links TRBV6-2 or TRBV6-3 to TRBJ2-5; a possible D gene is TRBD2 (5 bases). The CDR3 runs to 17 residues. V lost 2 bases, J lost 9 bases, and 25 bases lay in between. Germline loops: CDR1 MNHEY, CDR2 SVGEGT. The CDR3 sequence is CASSYVQSRLEGDSQYF. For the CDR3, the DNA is TGTGCCAGCAGTTACGTTCAATCGAGACTCGAGGGTGATTCCCAGTACTTC.

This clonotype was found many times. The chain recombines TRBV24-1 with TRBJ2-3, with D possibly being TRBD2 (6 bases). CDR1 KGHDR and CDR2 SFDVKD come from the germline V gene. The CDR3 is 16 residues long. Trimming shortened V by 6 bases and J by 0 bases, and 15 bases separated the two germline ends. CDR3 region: CATSRDRDSSTDTQYF. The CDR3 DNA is TGTGCCACCAGTCGGGACCGGGACTCCAGCACAGATACGCAGTATTTT.

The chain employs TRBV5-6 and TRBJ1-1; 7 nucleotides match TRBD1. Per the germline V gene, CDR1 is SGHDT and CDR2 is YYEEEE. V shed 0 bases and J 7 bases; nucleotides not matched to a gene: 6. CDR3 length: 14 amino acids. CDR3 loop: CASSLVGQRIEAFF. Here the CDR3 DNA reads TGTGCCAGCAGCTTGGTGGGACAGAGAATTGAAGCTTTCTTT.

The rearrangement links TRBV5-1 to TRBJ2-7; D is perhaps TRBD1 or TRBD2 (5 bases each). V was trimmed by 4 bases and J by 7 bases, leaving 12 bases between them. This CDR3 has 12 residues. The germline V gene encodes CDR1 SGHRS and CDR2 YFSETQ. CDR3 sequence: CASSTRDGEQYF. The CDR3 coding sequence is TGCGCCAGCAGCACCCGGGACGGTGAGCAGTACTTC.

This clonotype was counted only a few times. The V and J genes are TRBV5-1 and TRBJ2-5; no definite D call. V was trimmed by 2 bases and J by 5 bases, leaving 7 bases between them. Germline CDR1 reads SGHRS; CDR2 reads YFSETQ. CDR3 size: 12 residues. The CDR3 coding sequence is TGCGCCAGCAGCTTCGGCGCGGAGACCCAGTACTTC. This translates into CASSFGAETQYF.

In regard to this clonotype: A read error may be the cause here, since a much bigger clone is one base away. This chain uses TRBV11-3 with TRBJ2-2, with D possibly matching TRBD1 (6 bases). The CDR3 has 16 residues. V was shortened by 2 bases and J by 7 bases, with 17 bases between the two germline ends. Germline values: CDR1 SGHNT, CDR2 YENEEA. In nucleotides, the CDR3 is TGTGCCAGCAGCTTAAAATGGACAGCCCATAGCGGGGAGCTGTTTTTT. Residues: CASSLKWTAHSGELFF.

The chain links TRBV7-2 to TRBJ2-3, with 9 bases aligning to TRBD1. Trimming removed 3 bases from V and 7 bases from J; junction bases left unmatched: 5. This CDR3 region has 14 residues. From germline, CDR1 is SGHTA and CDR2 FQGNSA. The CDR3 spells CASSLGTGLNTQYF. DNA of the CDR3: TGTGCCAGCAGCTTGGGGACAGGGTTAAATACGCAGTATTTT.

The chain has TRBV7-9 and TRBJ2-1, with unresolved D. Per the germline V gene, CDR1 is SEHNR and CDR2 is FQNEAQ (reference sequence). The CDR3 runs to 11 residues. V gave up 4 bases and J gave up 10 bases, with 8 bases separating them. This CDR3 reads CASSWEGEQFF. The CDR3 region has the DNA TGTGCCAGCAGCTGGGAAGGGGAGCAGTTCTTC.

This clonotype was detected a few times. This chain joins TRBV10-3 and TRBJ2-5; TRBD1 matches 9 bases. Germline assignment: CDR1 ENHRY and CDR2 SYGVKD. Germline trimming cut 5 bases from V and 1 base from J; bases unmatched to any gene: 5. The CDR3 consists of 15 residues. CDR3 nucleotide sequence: TGTGCCATCAGTCAGGGACAGGGATTCCAAGAGACCCAGTACTTC. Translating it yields CAISQGQGFQETQYF.

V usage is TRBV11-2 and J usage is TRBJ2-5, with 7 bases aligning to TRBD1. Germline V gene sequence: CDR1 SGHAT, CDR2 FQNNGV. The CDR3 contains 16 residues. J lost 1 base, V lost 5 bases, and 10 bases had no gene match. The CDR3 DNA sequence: TGTGCCAGCAGCCTTAGACAGGGACCGACCCAAGAGACCCAGTACTTC. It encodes CASSLRQGPTQETQYF. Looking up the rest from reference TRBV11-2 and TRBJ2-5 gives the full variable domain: EAGVAQSPRYKIIEKRQSVAFWCNPISGHATLYWYQQILGQGPKLLIQFQNNGVVDDSQLPKDRFSAERLKGVDSTLKIQPAKLEDSAVYLCASSLRQGPTQETQYFGPGTRLLVL.

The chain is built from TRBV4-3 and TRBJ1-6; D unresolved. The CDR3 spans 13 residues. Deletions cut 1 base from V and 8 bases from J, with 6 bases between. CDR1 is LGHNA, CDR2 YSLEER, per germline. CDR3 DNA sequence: TGCGCCAGCAGCCAAGTGGCAGATTCACCCCTCCACTTT. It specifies CASSQVADSPLHF.

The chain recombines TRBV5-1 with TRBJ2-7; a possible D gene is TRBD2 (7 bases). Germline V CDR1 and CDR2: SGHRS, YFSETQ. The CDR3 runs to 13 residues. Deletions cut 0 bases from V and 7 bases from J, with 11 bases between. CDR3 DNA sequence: TGCGCCAGCAGCTTGGGGGGGGGCGAGGAGCAGTACTTC. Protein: CASSLGGGEEQYF.

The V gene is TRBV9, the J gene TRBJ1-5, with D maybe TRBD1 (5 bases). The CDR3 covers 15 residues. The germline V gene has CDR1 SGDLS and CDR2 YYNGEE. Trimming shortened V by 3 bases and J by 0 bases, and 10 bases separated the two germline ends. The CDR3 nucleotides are TGTGCCAGCAGCGCCGACAGCTATAGCAATCAGCCCCAGCATTTT. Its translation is CASSADSYSNQPQHF.

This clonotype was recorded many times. The CDR3 sequence is CSVDWDTQYF. The CDR3 nucleotides read TGCAGCGTTGATTGGGATACGCAGTATTTT. This chain uses TRBV29-1 with TRBJ2-3; D is undetermined. CDR1 is SQVTM and CDR2 is ANQGSEA in the germline V gene. Trimming left V 3 bases short and J 6 bases short, with 4 bases between. The CDR3 spans 10 residues.

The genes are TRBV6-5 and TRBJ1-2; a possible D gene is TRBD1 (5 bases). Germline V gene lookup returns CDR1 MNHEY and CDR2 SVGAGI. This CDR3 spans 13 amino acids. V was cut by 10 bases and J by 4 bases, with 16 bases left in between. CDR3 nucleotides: TGTGCCATCTCCCGGGACGGGATCTATGGCTACACCTTC. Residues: CAISRDGIYGYTF.

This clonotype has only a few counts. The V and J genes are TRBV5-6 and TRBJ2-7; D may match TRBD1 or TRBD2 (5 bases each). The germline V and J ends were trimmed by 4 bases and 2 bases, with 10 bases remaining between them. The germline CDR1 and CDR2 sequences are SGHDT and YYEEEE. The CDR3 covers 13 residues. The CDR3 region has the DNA TGTGCCAGCAGCCAGGGAGTACCCTACGAGCAGTACTTC. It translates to CASSQGVPYEQYF.

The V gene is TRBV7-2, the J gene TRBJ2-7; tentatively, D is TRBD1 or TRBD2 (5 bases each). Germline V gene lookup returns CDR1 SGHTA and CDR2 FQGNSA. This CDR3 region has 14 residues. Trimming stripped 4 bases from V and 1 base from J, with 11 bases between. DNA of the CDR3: TGTGCCAGCAGCTGGGACCGGACGTCCTACGAGCAGTACTTC. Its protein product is CASSWDRTSYEQYF.

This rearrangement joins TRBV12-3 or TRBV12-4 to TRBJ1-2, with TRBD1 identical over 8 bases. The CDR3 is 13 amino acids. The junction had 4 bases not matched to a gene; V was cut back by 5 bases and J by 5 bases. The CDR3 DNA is TGTGCCAGCAGTGTCAGGGGGCATTATGGCTACACCTTC. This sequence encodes CASSVRGHYGYTF.